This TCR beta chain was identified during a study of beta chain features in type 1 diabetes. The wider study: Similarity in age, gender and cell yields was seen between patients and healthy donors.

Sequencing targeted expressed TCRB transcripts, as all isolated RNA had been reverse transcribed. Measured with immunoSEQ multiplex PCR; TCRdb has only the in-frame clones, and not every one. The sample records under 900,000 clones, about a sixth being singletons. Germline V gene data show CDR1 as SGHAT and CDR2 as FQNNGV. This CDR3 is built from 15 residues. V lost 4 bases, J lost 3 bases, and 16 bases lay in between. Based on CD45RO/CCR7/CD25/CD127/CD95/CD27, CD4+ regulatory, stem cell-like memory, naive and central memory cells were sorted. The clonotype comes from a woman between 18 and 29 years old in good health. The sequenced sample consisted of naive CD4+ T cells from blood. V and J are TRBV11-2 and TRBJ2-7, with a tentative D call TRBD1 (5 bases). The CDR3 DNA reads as TGTGCCAGCAGCTCTAACTCATTGGGGCGCTACGAGCAGTACTTC. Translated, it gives CASSSNSLGRYEQYF.